A single TCR beta chain is shown here with its context. This sample was taken from a study of blood T cell repertoires in COVID-19. Study processing details: Amplifying reference gene primers gave estimates of nucleated cell counts. TCRdb's copy holds only in-frame clones and misses some; the assay was immunoSEQ multiplex PCR. V and J calls and clone size come straight from that table; D and trimming were deduced from the DNA. This sample has 120,000 to 150,000 clones, with 80% to 85% found just once. Germline V lookup: CDR1 SGHKS, CDR2 YYEKEE (reference sequence). Trimming shortened V by 1 base and J by 5 bases, and 15 bases separated the two germline ends. The CDR3 has 15 residues.

The chain uses TRBV5-5 and TRBJ2-5; tentative D call: TRBD1 (6 bases). The TCR originated in a human donor in a cohort sampled during active COVID-19. What was sequenced was peripheral blood. CDR3 in amino acids: CASSLLSGQGETQYF. Here the CDR3 DNA reads TGTGCCAGCAGCTTGCTCTCCGGGCAGGGGGAGACCCAGTACTTC. Full variable domain (remainder filled in from reference TRBV5-5 and TRBJ2-5): DAGVTQSPTHLIKTRGQQVTLRCSPISGHKSVSWYQQVLGQGPQFIFQYYEKEERGRGNFPDRFSARQFPNYSSELNVNALLLGDSALYLCASSLLSGQGETQYFGPGTRLLVL.